This T cell receptor beta chain was profiled in a study of cytomegalovirus exposure and HLA in healthy donors. As for the study in general: Early on, a data release was issued that held about 85 million unique TCRs from HLA-typed donors. General observations from the study: In a later analysis, several top co-occurrence clusters appeared linked to parvovirus B19, influenza, CMV and Epstein-Barr virus. With further analysis later on, most CMV-associated TCR beta chains appeared HLA-restricted.

To note about this clone: Its antigen is currently unknown.

The PCR had 60 Vbeta and 13 Jbeta primers. Sequencing was performed with immunoSEQ multiplex PCR; in TCRdb, only in-frame clones are kept and a portion is missing. The table lists roughly 170,000 clones, approximately 84% of them singletons. Trimming removed 2 bases at V and 4 bases at J, with 17 bases between. Germline CDR1 MRHNA, CDR2 SNTAGT. The CDR3 has 16 amino acids. This TCR was sampled from a man aged 30 to 39 in good health and CMV-seronegative. Sample: PBMCs. The chain uses TRBV6-4 and TRBJ2-5; maybe TRBD2 (6 bases). CDR3 region: CASSDTPGGATETQYF. The CDR3, as DNA: TGTGCCAGCAGTGACACCCCCGGCGGGGCAACAGAGACCCAGTACTTC.